The 26 T cell receptor beta chains given below trace back to one sample, sequenced in a study of blood T cell repertoires in COVID-19. Sequenced by immunoSEQ multiplex PCR; TCRdb stores in-frame clones only, minus some. The sample records around 200,000 clones, 65% to 85% being singletons. The material sequenced was peripheral blood. The source is a human donor with acute or convalescent COVID-19. The donor label of this sample is uncertain.

The chain couples TRBV7-2 to TRBJ2-3, with TRBD2 matching over 7 bases. After removal of 1 base from V and 2 bases from J, the junction contained 3 bases not matched to a gene. The germline V gene has CDR1 SGHTA and CDR2 FQGNSA. This CDR3 comprises 15 residues. CDR3 in DNA: TGTGCCAGCAGCTTAGGGGGGGGGTTCACAGATACGCAGTATTTT. Translated, it gives CASSLGGGFTDTQYF.

The rearrangement uses TRBV19 and TRBJ1-6, with D unclear. Trimming stripped 5 bases from V and 7 bases from J, with 12 bases between. The CDR3 is made up of 14 amino acids. Germline-derived CDR1 and CDR2 are LNHDA and SQIVND (reference sequence). This CDR3 is CASSAESSNSPLHF. The CDR3 bases are TGTGCCAGTAGTGCGGAGAGTTCCAATTCACCCCTCCACTTT.

V gene TRBV5-1 combines with J gene TRBJ2-7, with D perhaps TRBD2 (5 bases). V lost 0 bases and J 6 bases, leaving 16 bases between the germline ends. The germline CDR1 and CDR2 sequences are SGHRS and YFSETQ. The CDR3 length is 15 residues. For the CDR3, the DNA is TGCGCCAGCAGCTTGGTCGGGGAGCCTCAGGCCGAGCAGTACTTC. Amino acid sequence: CASSLVGEPQAEQYF.

The rearrangement uses TRBV18 and TRBJ1-2, with D perhaps matching TRBD1 (5 bases). V lost 6 bases and J 0 bases, leaving 14 bases between the germline ends. The CDR3 sequence is 15 residues long. Germline V gene lookup returns CDR1 KGHSH and CDR2 LQKENI. CDR3 sequence: CASSSFQGTNYGYTF. For the CDR3, the DNA is TGTGCCAGCTCGTCCTTCCAGGGTACTAACTATGGCTACACCTTC.

This rearrangement joins TRBV7-2 to TRBJ2-2, with unresolved D. Germline CDR1 and CDR2: SGHTA and FQGNSA. The CDR3 totals 12 residues. Trimming took off 3 bases at V and 5 bases at J, with 4 bases between the two ends. CDR3: CASSFSTGELFF. CDR3 nucleotides: TGTGCCAGCAGCTTTAGTACCGGGGAGCTGTTTTTT. The full variable domain, in which reference TRBV7-2 and TRBJ2-2 provide the parts outside the CDR3, is GAGVSQSPSNKVTEKGKDVELRCDPISGHTALYWYRQSLGQGLEFLIYFQGNSAPDKSGLPSDRFSAERTGGSVSTLTIQRTQQEDSAVYLCASSFSTGELFFGEGSRLTVL.

A remark on this clone: One end of the junction does not line up with germline, which may come from a read error. This chain joins TRBV28 and TRBJ2-7; D possibly corresponds to TRBD1 (6 bases). The CDR3 contains 13 residues. Germline V lookup: CDR1 MDHEN, CDR2 SYDVKM. The CDR3 protein is CASSFSGSRTDGF. Here the CDR3 DNA reads TGTGCCAGCAGTTTTAGTGGTTCGCGGACAGATGGATTC. Together with reference TRBV28 and TRBJ2-7, the CDR3 gives the full variable domain: DVKVTQSSRYLVKRTGEKVFLECVQDMDHENMFWYRQDPGLGLRLIYFSYDVKMKEKGDIPEGYSVSREKKERFSLILESASTNQTSMYLCASSFSGSRTDGFGPGTRLTVT.

The chain links TRBV28 to TRBJ2-3, with D possibly being TRBD2 (6 bases). This CDR3 region has 15 residues. The V end lost 8 bases, the J end lost 4 bases, and 19 bases lay between the germline ends. Germline lookup yields CDR1 MDHEN and CDR2 SYDVKM. The CDR3 bases are TGTGCCAGCCAAATCGGGGGAACTCCCTCAGATACGCAGTATTTT. Amino acid sequence: CASQIGGTPSDTQYF. Full variable domain (remainder filled in from reference TRBV28 and TRBJ2-3): DVKVTQSSRYLVKRTGEKVFLECVQDMDHENMFWYRQDPGLGLRLIYFSYDVKMKEKGDIPEGYSVSREKKERFSLILESASTNQTSMYLCASQIGGTPSDTQYFGPGTRLTVL.

This clone has just a few counts. V and J are TRBV3-1 (or the pseudogene TRBV3-2) and TRBJ1-5, with a weak D call TRBD1 (6 bases). V lost 1 base, J lost 7 bases, and 14 bases lay in between. This CDR3 contains 15 residues. Germline V gene sequence: CDR1 LGHDT, CDR2 YNNKEL (reference sequence). The DNA for the CDR3 is TGTGCCAGCAGCCAAGCTCAGGGGCTGAGGCAGCCCCAGCATTTT. This sequence encodes CASSQAQGLRQPQHF.

This clone showed up just a few times. This rearrangement joins TRBV27 to TRBJ1-5; 12 bases are shared with TRBD1. Trimming cost V 6 bases and J 6 bases; bases outside gene matches: 9. This CDR3 is 16 amino acids long. CDR1 and CDR2 (germline): MNHEY, SMNVEV (reference sequence). CDR3 DNA: TGTGCCAGCAGGACCGGGACAGGGGGCGCGAGTCAGCCCCAGCATTTT. As protein: CASRTGTGGASQPQHF.

The chain carries TRBV7-3 and TRBJ1-2, with 7 bases aligning to TRBD1. The CDR3 is made up of 13 amino acids. The V gene's germline CDR1 is SGHTA and CDR2 FQGTGA. The J segment lost 6 bases and the V segment lost 0 bases, leaving 1 base of the junction unmatched. CDR3 loop: CASSLTDRDGYTF. CDR3 coding DNA: TGTGCCAGCAGCTTAACTGACAGGGATGGCTACACCTTC.

In this sample, this clone turned up a few times. The genes are TRBV6-5 and TRBJ2-7; tentative D call: TRBD2 (5 bases). The CDR3 totals 13 residues. V was trimmed by 8 bases and J by 2 bases, leaving 13 bases between them. The germline gives CDR1 MNHEY, CDR2 SVGAGI. Here the CDR3 reads CASDGVRTYEQYF. Here the CDR3 DNA reads TGTGCCAGCGACGGGGTCAGAACCTACGAGCAGTACTTC.

V and J are TRBV18 and TRBJ1-6; 8 nucleotides agree with TRBD1. The V gene's germline CDR1 is KGHSH and CDR2 LQKENI. The CDR3 covers 15 residues. V lost 3 bases to trimming and J lost 6 bases; unmatched junction nucleotides: 4. CDR3 amino acids: CASSPQGASNSPLHF. In DNA, the CDR3 is TGTGCCAGCTCACCGCAGGGGGCGAGTAATTCACCCCTCCACTTT.

This clone was picked up one time. V is TRBV9 and J is TRBJ2-3; D possibly corresponds to TRBD2 (6 bases). CDR1 and CDR2 from the germline V gene are SGDLS and YYNGEE. V was trimmed by 1 base and J by 4 bases, leaving 13 bases between them. This CDR3 is 15 amino acids long. CDR3 amino acids: CASSVYGRFADTQYF. CDR3 coding DNA: TGTGCCAGCAGCGTATATGGGAGGTTCGCAGATACGCAGTATTTT. The full variable domain, in which reference TRBV9 and TRBJ2-3 provide the parts outside the CDR3, is DSGVTQTPKHLITATGQRVTLRCSPRSGDLSVYWYQQSLDQGLQFLIQYYNGEERAKGNILERFSAQQFPDLHSELNLSSLELGDSALYFCASSVYGRFADTQYFGPGTRLTVL.

The chain is built from TRBV5-5 and TRBJ1-3, with no clear D. Germline-derived CDR1 and CDR2 are SGHKS and YYEKEE (reference sequence). CDR3 length: 18 amino acids. Trimming shortened V by 4 bases and J by 3 bases, and 23 bases separated the two germline ends. The CDR3 bases are TGTGCCAGCAGCCTAAGCTTGACTTCTAACGGCCTTGGAAACACCATATATTTT. It is translated as CASSLSLTSNGLGNTIYF.

This chain links TRBV12-3 or TRBV12-4 with TRBJ1-5; D uncertain. CDR3 length: 12 residues. V dropped 3 bases and J dropped 4 bases, with 4 bases sitting between them. CDR3 loop: CASSFGNQPQHF. The DNA of the CDR3 is TGTGCCAGCAGTTTCGGGAATCAGCCCCAGCATTTT.

The rearrangement uses TRBV10-3 and TRBJ2-7; 12 bases align to TRBD1. Germline V gene lookup returns CDR1 ENHRY and CDR2 SYGVKD. V lost 7 bases, J lost 6 bases, and 10 bases stayed unmatched. CDR3 length: 15 residues. This CDR3 reads CAITDSRDRGREQYF. In DNA, the CDR3 is TGTGCCATCACCGACAGCCGGGACAGGGGGCGCGAGCAGTACTTC.

V and J are TRBV19 and TRBJ2-1; 7 nucleotides match TRBD1. Trimming removed 4 bases from V and 0 bases from J; junction bases left unmatched: 6. Germline loops: CDR1 LNHDA, CDR2 SQIVND (reference sequence). The CDR3 totals 16 residues. CDR3 nucleotide sequence: TGTGCCAGTAGTAAAACCAGGGGGATCTCCTACAATGAGCAGTTCTTC. Translation gives CASSKTRGISYNEQFF.

There are a few counts of this clone. The V and J genes are TRBV15 and TRBJ1-6; D unclear. The V and J ends lost 2 bases and 5 bases respectively, with 7 bases between them. Germline assignment: CDR1 LNHNV and CDR2 YYDKDF (reference sequence). This CDR3 comprises 14 residues. Here the CDR3 reads CATSRPVDNSPLHF. For the CDR3, the DNA is TGTGCCACCAGCAGACCGGTAGATAATTCACCCCTCCACTTT.

This clone was recorded only once. The V gene is TRBV6-6, the J gene TRBJ1-5, with 11 positions matching TRBD1. The CDR3 has 15 amino acids. V lost 4 bases to trimming and J lost 3 bases; unmatched junction nucleotides: 2. The germline CDR1 and CDR2 sequences are MNHNY and SVGAGI (reference sequence). DNA for the CDR3: TGTGCCAGCAGTTTGGGACAGGGGGACAATCAGCCCCAGCATTTT. Translating it yields CASSLGQGDNQPQHF.

The chain is built from TRBV9 and TRBJ2-5; a possible D gene is TRBD1 (6 bases). Germline assignment: CDR1 SGDLS and CDR2 YYNGEE. V was trimmed by 4 bases and J by 0 bases, leaving 13 bases between them. CDR3 length: 15 residues. The CDR3 region has the DNA TGTGCCAGCAGCCACAGGGTTTCGTACCAAGAGACCCAGTACTTC. Translation gives CASSHRVSYQETQYF.

Only one count was recorded for this clone. This chain links TRBV9 with TRBJ1-2, with 8 bases aligning to TRBD1. There are 16 residues in the CDR3. Germline V gene sequence: CDR1 SGDLS, CDR2 YYNGEE. The J segment lost 9 bases and the V segment lost 3 bases, leaving 16 bases of the junction unmatched. CDR3 sequence reads: CASSGKQGVHLSRYTF. In DNA form, the CDR3 reads TGTGCCAGCAGCGGAAAACAGGGGGTTCATCTGTCTCGCTACACCTTC.

The chain is built from TRBV5-6 and TRBJ2-2; 9 bases map to TRBD1. J was trimmed by 3 bases and V by 2 bases; bases with no gene match: 5. The CDR3 is 16 amino acids. CDR1 and CDR2 (germline): SGHDT, YYEEEE. CDR3 bases: TGTGCCAGCAGCTTCCGCCGGACAGGGGACACCGGGGAGCTGTTTTTT. Protein product: CASSFRRTGDTGELFF.

The chain couples TRBV2 to TRBJ1-5; 7 bases are a match to TRBD1. The CDR3 spans 16 residues. Trimming removed 5 bases from V and 2 bases from J; junction bases left unmatched: 9. The V gene's germline CDR1 is SNHLY and CDR2 FYNNEI. The DNA for the CDR3 is TGTGCCAGCAGTCGACAGGGTCATATGGGCAATCAGCCCCAGCATTTT. It encodes CASSRQGHMGNQPQHF.

The chain links TRBV25-1 to TRBJ2-2, with 9 bases matching TRBD2. With 2 bases clipped from V and 5 bases from J, the junction kept 9 bases outside the gene matches. Germline lookup yields CDR1 MGHDK and CDR2 SYGVNS. The CDR3 consists of 17 residues. The CDR3 DNA is TGTGCCAGCAGTGAACTGCTGGCGGGAGGGCCAACCGGGGAGCTGTTTTTT. As protein: CASSELLAGGPTGELFF.

The V gene is TRBV6-5, the J gene TRBJ1-2, with a tentative D call TRBD1 (6 bases). The CDR3 has 13 amino acids. Trimming cost V 2 bases and J 7 bases, with 11 bases left between them. Germline V gene lookup returns CDR1 MNHEY and CDR2 SVGAGI. The CDR3 DNA sequence: TGTGCCAGCAGTTACGCCAGGGGAACTGGCTACACCTTC. This sequence encodes CASSYARGTGYTF.

The chain joins TRBV12-3 or TRBV12-4 to TRBJ1-1, with TRBD1 as a possible D gene (6 bases). This CDR3 region has 13 residues. Between the trimmed V and J ends, which lost 6 bases and 4 bases, there was a span of 12 bases. The CDR3 DNA reads TGTGCCAGCAGCCAGAGGGGGAGCACTGAAGCTTTCTTT. Protein product: CASSQRGSTEAFF.